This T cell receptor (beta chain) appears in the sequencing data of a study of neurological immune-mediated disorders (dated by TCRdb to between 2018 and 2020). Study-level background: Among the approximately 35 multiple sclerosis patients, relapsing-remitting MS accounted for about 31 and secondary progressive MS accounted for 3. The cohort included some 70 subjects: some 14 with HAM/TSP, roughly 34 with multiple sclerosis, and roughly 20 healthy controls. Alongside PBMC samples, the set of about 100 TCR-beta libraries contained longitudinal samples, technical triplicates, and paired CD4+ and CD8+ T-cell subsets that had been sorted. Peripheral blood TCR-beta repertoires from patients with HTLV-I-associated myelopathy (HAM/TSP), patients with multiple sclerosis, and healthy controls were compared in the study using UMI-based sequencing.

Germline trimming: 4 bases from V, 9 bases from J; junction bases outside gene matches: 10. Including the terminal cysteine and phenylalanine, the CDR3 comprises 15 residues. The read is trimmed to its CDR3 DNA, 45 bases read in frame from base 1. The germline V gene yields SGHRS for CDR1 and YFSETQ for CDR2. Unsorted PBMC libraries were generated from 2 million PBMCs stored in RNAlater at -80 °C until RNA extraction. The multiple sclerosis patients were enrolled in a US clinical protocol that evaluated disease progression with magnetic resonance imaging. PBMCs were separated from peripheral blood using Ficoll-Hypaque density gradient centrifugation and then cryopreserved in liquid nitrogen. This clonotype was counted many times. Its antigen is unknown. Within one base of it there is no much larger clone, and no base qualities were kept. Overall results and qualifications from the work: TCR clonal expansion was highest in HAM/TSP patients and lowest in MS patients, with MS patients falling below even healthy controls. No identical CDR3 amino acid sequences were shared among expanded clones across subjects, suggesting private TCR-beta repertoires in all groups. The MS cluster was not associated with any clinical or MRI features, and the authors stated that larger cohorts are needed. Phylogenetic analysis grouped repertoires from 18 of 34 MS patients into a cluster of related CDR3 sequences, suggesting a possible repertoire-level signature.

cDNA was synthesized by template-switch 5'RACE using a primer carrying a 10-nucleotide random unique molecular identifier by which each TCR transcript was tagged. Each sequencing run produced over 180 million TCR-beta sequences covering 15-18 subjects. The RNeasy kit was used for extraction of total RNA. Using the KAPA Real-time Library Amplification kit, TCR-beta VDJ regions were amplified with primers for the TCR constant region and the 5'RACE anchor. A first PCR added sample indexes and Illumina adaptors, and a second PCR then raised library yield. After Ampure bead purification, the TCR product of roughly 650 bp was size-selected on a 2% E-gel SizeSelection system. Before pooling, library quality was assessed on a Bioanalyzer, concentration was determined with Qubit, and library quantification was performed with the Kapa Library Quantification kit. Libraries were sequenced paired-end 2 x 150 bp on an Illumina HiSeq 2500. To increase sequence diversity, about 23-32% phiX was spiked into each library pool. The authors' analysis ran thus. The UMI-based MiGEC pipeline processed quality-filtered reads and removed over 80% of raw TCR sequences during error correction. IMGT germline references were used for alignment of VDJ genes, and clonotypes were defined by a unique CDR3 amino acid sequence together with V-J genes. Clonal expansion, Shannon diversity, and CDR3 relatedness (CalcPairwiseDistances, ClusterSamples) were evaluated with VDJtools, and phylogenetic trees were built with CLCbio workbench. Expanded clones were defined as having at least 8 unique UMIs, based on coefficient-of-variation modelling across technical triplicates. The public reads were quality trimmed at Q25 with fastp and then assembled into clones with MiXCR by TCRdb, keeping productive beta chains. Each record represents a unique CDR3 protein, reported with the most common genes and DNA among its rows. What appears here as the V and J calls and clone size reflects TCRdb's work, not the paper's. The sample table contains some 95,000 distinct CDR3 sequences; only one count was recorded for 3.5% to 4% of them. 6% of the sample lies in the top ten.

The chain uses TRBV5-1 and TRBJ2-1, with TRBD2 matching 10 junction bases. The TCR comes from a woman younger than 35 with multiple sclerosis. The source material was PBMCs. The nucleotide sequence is TGCGCCAGCAGCCGCCTAGCGGGGGCCAGGGGTGAGCAGTTCTTC. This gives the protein CASSRLAGARGEQFF.